A single sample gave rise to the 21 T cell receptor beta chains below, sequenced in a study of regulatory T cells in long-lasting Graves disease. Noted time point: persistent/refractory GD, antithyroid drugs over 5 years with positive TRAb. Generation of the TCR library employed RNA extracted from PBMCs. iRepertoire HTBI primers and Arm-PCR of CDR3 regions built TCR beta libraries. TCRdb reprocessed the multiplex PCR reads via MiXCR and lists one record per CDR3 protein. This table holds around 400,000 distinct CDR3 sequences, about 20% found once. Sequencing was performed on peripheral blood mononuclear cells (PBMCs), taken when the disease was refractory, from a patient treated with antithyroid drugs. Every receptor here comes from a female donor with Graves disease.

This rearrangement joins TRBV29-1 to TRBJ1-1; perhaps TRBD1 as D (6 bases). The ends were cut back, 2 bases at V and 4 bases at J, with 14 bases in the middle. Germline V CDR1 and CDR2: SQVTM, ANQGSEA. CDR3 size: 14 residues. Written as DNA, the CDR3 is TGCAGCGTTGAAATCAGGGGCAGAAGCACTGAAGCTTTCTTT. This codes for CSVEIRGRSTEAFF.

The chain couples TRBV30 to TRBJ1-1; D is unclear. V lost 0 bases, J lost 0 bases, and 8 bases lay in between. Looked up from germline, CDR1 is GTSNPN and CDR2 is SVGIG (reference sequence). The CDR3 is 14 amino acids. The CDR3 spells CAWSVQMMNTEAFF. CDR3 DNA sequence: TGTGCCTGGAGTGTCCAGATGATGAACACTGAAGCTTTCTTT.

Note on this clonotype: One end of the junction does not line up with germline, which may come from a read error. The chain uses TRBV7-7 and TRBJ2-5, with D unresolved. There are 14 residues in the CDR3. The germline CDR1 and CDR2 sequences are SSHAT and FNYEAQ (reference sequence). CDR3 sequence reads: CASSPTPAQETQYF. The CDR3 DNA reads as TGTGCTAGCAGCCCTACGCCCGCGCAAGAGACCCAGTACTTC.

This clonotype was counted ten times or more. The chain carries TRBV2 and TRBJ2-2, with D perhaps TRBD1 (6 bases). The CDR3 length is 13 residues. Germline CDR1 reads SNHLY; CDR2 reads FYNNEI. The V end was cut by 3 bases, the J end by 7 bases, with 9 bases between. Here the CDR3 reads CASSEQGNGELFF. The CDR3 DNA reads TGTGCCAGCAGTGAGCAGGGGAACGGGGAGCTGTTTTTT.

This clonotype was observed at least ten times. This rearrangement joins TRBV29-1 to TRBJ1-1; D gene ambiguous. This CDR3 comprises 12 residues. Per the germline V gene, CDR1 is SQVTM and CDR2 is ANQGSEA. Trimming stripped 3 bases from V and 0 bases from J, with 5 bases between. CDR3 nucleotide sequence: TGCAGCGTTGAGCTCATGAACACTGAAGCTTTCTTT. It yields the protein CSVELMNTEAFF.

The rearrangement joins TRBV3-1 to TRBJ2-3; D is unclear. CDR1 is LGHDT and CDR2 is YNNKEL in the germline V gene (reference sequence). The CDR3 totals 12 residues. Between the trimmed V and J ends, which lost 1 base and 4 bases, there was a span of 3 bases. DNA for the CDR3: TGTGCCAGCAGCCAAGTCTCAGATACGCAGTATTTT. It yields the protein CASSQVSDTQYF.

This chain connects TRBV15 to TRBJ1-3; unclear D gene. The V and J ends lost 0 bases and 0 bases respectively, with 9 bases between them. The CDR3 runs to 16 residues. Germline lookup yields CDR1 LNHNV and CDR2 YYDKDF (reference sequence). In DNA, the CDR3 is TGTGCCACCAGCAGAGATAGGACGCTCTCTGGAAACACCATATATTTT. Translation gives CATSRDRTLSGNTIYF.

The J gene is TRBJ1-2, the V gene TRBV30; D not resolved. The germline CDR1 and CDR2 sequences are GTSNPN and SVGIG (reference sequence). This CDR3 is 11 amino acids long. Trimming removed 8 bases at V and 0 bases at J, with 7 bases between. This chain's CDR3 is CAGPTNYGYTF. The DNA of the CDR3 is TGTGCCGGTCCAACTAACTATGGCTACACCTTC.

Many counts were recorded for this clonotype. The genes are TRBV2 and TRBJ2-5; D gene unclear. The V and J ends lost 7 bases and 2 bases respectively, with 5 bases between them. The CDR3 spans 11 residues. CDR1 SNHLY and CDR2 FYNNEI come from the germline V gene. The DNA of the CDR3 is TGTGCCAGCATGATTCAAGAGACCCAGTACTTC. Amino acids: CASMIQETQYF.

There are many counts of this clonotype. V is TRBV6-5 and J is TRBJ2-7, with D unclear. The CDR3 contains 15 residues. V was trimmed by 2 bases and J by 4 bases, leaving 15 bases between them. Germline values: CDR1 MNHEY, CDR2 SVGAGI. For the CDR3, the DNA is TGTGCCAGCAGTTACCTCCTCGGCGACCCATACGAGCAGTACTTC. This codes for CASSYLLGDPYEQYF.

This clonotype has a count of ten or more. The junction departs from germline at one end; a sequencing error may be responsible. The chain carries TRBV28 and TRBJ2-7, with TRBD2 as a possible D gene (5 bases). In germline, CDR1 is MDHEN, CDR2 SYDVKM. The CDR3 consists of 14 residues. CDR3 residues: CASSLSSGSYEQYF. CDR3 bases: TGTGCCAGCAGCTTATCCAGCGGCTCCTACGAGCAGTACTTC. The full variable domain, rest sourced from reference TRBV28 and TRBJ2-7, is DVKVTQSSRYLVKRTGEKVFLECVQDMDHENMFWYRQDPGLGLRLIYFSYDVKMKEKGDIPEGYSVSREKKERFSLILESASTNQTSMYLCASSLSSGSYEQYFGPGTRLTVT.

This clonotype is a singleton in its sample. V and J are TRBV10-2 and TRBJ2-3, with 10 bases lining up with TRBD2. V shed 3 bases and J 5 bases; nucleotides not matched to a gene: 8. Germline CDR1 is WSHSY and CDR2 is SAAADI. This CDR3 is built from 16 residues. The CDR3 DNA is TGCGCCAGCAGTGAAATTAATCTAGCGGGAGTAGATACGCAGTATTTT. Amino acids: CASSEINLAGVDTQYF.

This clonotype was recorded a few times. The chain employs TRBV12-3 or TRBV12-4 and TRBJ2-5; D ambiguous. CDR3 length: 13 residues. Trimming removed 3 bases from V and 2 bases from J, with 7 bases in between. In DNA, the CDR3 is TGTGCCAGCAGTTTTCTCAGGCAAGAGACCCAGTACTTC. Its protein product is CASSFLRQETQYF.

The rearrangement links TRBV3-1 to TRBJ2-7, with 10 bases fitting TRBD2. The ends lost 1 base at V and 4 bases at J; junction bases unmatched: 7. The CDR3 contains 16 residues. Germline CDR1 and CDR2: LGHDT and YNNKEL (reference sequence). The CDR3: CASSQALAGIRYEQYF. DNA for the CDR3: TGTGCCAGCAGCCAAGCACTAGCGGGAATCAGGTACGAGCAGTACTTC.

This clonotype was detected ten times or more. V is TRBV25-1 and J is TRBJ1-1; the match to TRBD1 covers 8 bases. The CDR3 runs to 14 residues. Germline values: CDR1 MGHDK, CDR2 SYGVNS. With V trimmed by 6 bases and J by 6 bases, 9 bases remained unmatched. As DNA, the CDR3 is TGTGCCAGCAGGGGGCTAGGACAGGGCTCTGAAGCTTTCTTT. This translates into CASRGLGQGSEAFF.

This clonotype was seen repeatedly, ten times or more. The V and J genes are TRBV27 and TRBJ1-1; D is uncertain. Germline CDR1 MNHEY, CDR2 SMNVEV (reference sequence). CDR3 length equals 14 residues. Trimming took off 6 bases at V and 2 bases at J, with 13 bases between the two ends. The CDR3 loop reads CASSPGVSNTEAFF. The CDR3 bases are TGTGCCAGCAGCCCTGGAGTAAGTAACACTGAAGCTTTCTTT.

The chain carries TRBV27 and TRBJ2-5; 8 bases fit TRBD1. V lost 5 bases to trimming and J lost 0 bases; unmatched junction nucleotides: 8. This CDR3 contains 16 residues. Germline V gene data show CDR1 as MNHEY and CDR2 as SMNVEV (reference sequence). The CDR3 DNA reads TGTGCCAGCAGTCCACTGGACAGGGTAAACCAAGAGACCCAGTACTTC. It specifies CASSPLDRVNQETQYF.

This clonotype was counted many times. This chain uses TRBV6-5 with TRBJ1-6; possible D gene TRBD1, 6 bases. Germline V gene lookup returns CDR1 MNHEY and CDR2 SVGAGI. Trimming took 4 bases from V and 10 from J, leaving 14 bases between them. This CDR3 is built from 14 residues. CDR3 in amino acids: CASSSPQGKSPLHF. In DNA, the CDR3 is TGTGCCAGCAGTTCCCCACAGGGAAAATCACCCCTCCACTTT.

This clonotype was seen only a few times. The rearrangement joins TRBV3-1 to TRBJ2-2, with a possible D match to TRBD2 (5 bases). This CDR3 is built from 17 residues. From germline, CDR1 is LGHDT and CDR2 YNNKEL (reference sequence). V was clipped by 0 bases and J by 1 base, with 12 bases between them. Here the CDR3 reads CASSQDFGEWNTGELFF. The CDR3 DNA sequence: TGTGCCAGCAGCCAAGACTTCGGGGAGTGGAACACCGGGGAGCTGTTTTTT.

This rearrangement joins TRBV28 to TRBJ2-7; D remains ambiguous. Per the germline V gene, CDR1 is MDHEN and CDR2 is SYDVKM. The V end was cut by 3 bases, the J end by 7 bases, with 10 bases between. The CDR3 spans 12 residues. The CDR3 DNA reads TGTGCCAGCAGTTTTCTTTCGTTAGAGCAGTACTTC. It encodes CASSFLSLEQYF. Variable domain in full (rest from reference TRBV28 and TRBJ2-7): DVKVTQSSRYLVKRTGEKVFLECVQDMDHENMFWYRQDPGLGLRLIYFSYDVKMKEKGDIPEGYSVSREKKERFSLILESASTNQTSMYLCASSFLSLEQYFGPGTRLTVT.

This clonotype occurred a few times. This chain joins TRBV7-9 and TRBJ2-7, with D possibly TRBD2 on 6 matching bases. V lost 5 bases to trimming and J lost 0 bases, with 11 bases between them. CDR3 size: 14 residues. Germline assignment: CDR1 SEHNR and CDR2 FQNEAQ (reference sequence). The CDR3 DNA is TGTGCCAGCAGCGCCCGGGGGACCTCCTACGAGCAGTACTTC. Translated: CASSARGTSYEQYF.